This entry features one T cell receptor beta chain sequence. The CDR3 totals 15 residues. V gave up 0 bases and J gave up 8 bases; unmatched junction bases: 8. In germline, CDR1 is SGHRS, CDR2 YFSETQ. The sample belongs to a study of blood T cell repertoires in COVID-19. On the study more broadly: The study drew acute and convalescent COVID-19 samples from the United States, Italy and Spain.

The table came from immunoSEQ multiplex PCR; TCRdb's copy has only in-frame clones and leaves some out. The data contain a few hundred thousand clones, approximately 86% of them singletons. This chain joins TRBV5-1 and TRBJ1-2; 9 nucleotides agree with TRBD1. Sequencing input: PBMCs or T cells enriched from blood (not recorded which). This sequence was found in a woman aged 40 to 50 with acute COVID-19. The CDR3 is CASSLAGDRVYGYTF. DNA of the CDR3: TGCGCCAGCAGCTTGGCCGGGGACAGGGTTTACGGCTACACCTTC. Looking up the rest from reference TRBV5-1 and TRBJ1-2 gives the full variable domain: KAGVTQTPRYLIKTRGQQVTLSCSPISGHRSVSWYQQTPGQGLQFLFEYFSETQRNKGNFPGRFSGRQFSNSRSEMNVSTLELGDSALYLCASSLAGDRVYGYTFGSGTRLTVV.